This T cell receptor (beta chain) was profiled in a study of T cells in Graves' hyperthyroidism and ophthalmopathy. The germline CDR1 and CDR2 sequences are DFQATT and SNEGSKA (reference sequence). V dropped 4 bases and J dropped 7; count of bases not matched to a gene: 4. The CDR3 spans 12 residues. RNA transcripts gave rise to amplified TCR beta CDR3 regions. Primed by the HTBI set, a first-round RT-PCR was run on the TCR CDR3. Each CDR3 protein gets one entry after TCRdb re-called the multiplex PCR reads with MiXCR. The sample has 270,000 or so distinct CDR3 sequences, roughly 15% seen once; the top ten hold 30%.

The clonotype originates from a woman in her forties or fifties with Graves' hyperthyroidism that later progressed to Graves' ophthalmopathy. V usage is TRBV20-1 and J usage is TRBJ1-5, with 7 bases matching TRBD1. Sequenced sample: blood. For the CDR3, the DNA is TGCAGTGCTACGACACAGGGGCAGCCCCAGCATTTT. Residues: CSATTQGQPQHF.